Listed below are T cell receptor beta chains from one sample, sequenced in a study of T cell repertoires and HLA-DP antigens. Profiling relied on immunoSEQ multiplex PCR, and the TCRdb table lists in-frame clones only, not all of them. The sample contains roughly 120,000 clones, 90% to 95% of which appear only once. Their specific antigens are unknown. Sequenced sample: CD4+ T cells from PBMCs. The receptor set was obtained from a woman aged 18-29 years in good health and CMV-seronegative. The CDR3 runs from the conserved cysteine through the conserved F or W. The order of the fields is J gene, V gene, CDR3 protein.

>TRBJ1-6|TRBV19
CASSISTVRGNSPLHF
>TRBJ2-2|TRBV13
CASSLVRGLGTGELFF
>TRBJ2-3|TRBV7-2
CASSFLSWRGIQDTQYF
>TRBJ1-5|TRBV10-3
CAISGGHSNQPQHF
>TRBJ1-5|TRBV19
CASSIGSGRTFSNQPQHF
>TRBJ1-1|TRBV19
CASSITGTGTNTEAFF
>TRBJ2-5|TRBV23-1
CASNQVPQETQYF
>TRBJ2-7|TRBV15
CATSTDRDRGSYEQYF
>TRBJ1-3|TRBV5-6
CASSSGRGHGNTIYF
>TRBJ2-5|TRBV28
CASSPPGRRRETQYF
>TRBJ1-1|TRBV7-3
CASSPDGMNTEAFF
>TRBJ2-5|TRBV11-3
CASSLGPGAQYF
>TRBJ1-4|TRBV9
CASSVAKEEKLFF
>TRBJ1-1|TRBV10-3
CAISPTENTEAFF
>TRBJ1-6|TRBV27
CASSLKVGGGSRSPLHF
>TRBJ2-5|TRBV27
CASGHYQETQYF
>TRBJ2-2|TRBV2
CASSVAGPTGELFF
>TRBJ2-2|TRBV6-6
CASSSSDYFLTGELFF
>TRBJ1-2|TRBV19
CASNIRDRVHGYTF
>TRBJ2-1|TRBV29-1
CSVEADLYNEQFF
>TRBJ2-1|TRBV4-1
CASSQELAGWDEQFF
>TRBJ2-5|TRBV5-1
CASSLTVGETQYF
>TRBJ2-1|TRBV5-1
CASSLVVAGGGNEQFF
>TRBJ2-4|TRBV2
CAGHPLAKNIQYF
>TRBJ1-5|TRBV18
CASSPSIDEPQHF
>TRBJ2-3|TRBV6-4
CASSPDKSTDTQYF
>TRBJ2-3|TRBV4-2
CASSLTFSGGPGDTQYF
>TRBJ1-5|TRBV19
CASSMGRGGYQPQHF
>TRBJ1-6|TRBV4-1
CASSSLQGRLGSPLHF
>TRBJ1-1|TRBV6-1
CASTGVATEAFF
>TRBJ1-3|TRBV9
CASSGKTTGNTIYF
>TRBJ2-5|TRBV5-5
CASRPGDARETQYF
>TRBJ1-1|TRBV2
CASVGTGFQAFF
>TRBJ2-2|TRBV9
CASSVTTGTGNTGELFF
>TRBJ2-5|TRBV4-1
CASSQSGTQETQYF
>TRBJ1-5|TRBV28
CASSLGGTNQPQHF
>TRBJ2-7|TRBV19
CASTPHRGSFYEQYF
>TRBJ2-7|TRBV27
CASSPRTGEAYEQYF
>TRBJ2-2|TRBV7-9
CASSNHPPGQGITGELFF
>TRBJ1-1|TRBV18
CASSLGVRGNTEAFF
>TRBJ2-1|TRBV6-6
CASSYQLNEQFF
>TRBJ2-2|TRBV4-1
CASSQPPPALYTGELFF
>TRBJ1-1|TRBV6-1
CASSETGSRTEAFF
>TRBJ1-4|TRBV16
CASRSGQTNEKLFF
>TRBJ2-1|TRBV7-9
CASSPGLAGFNEQFF
>TRBJ2-3|TRBV4-2
CASSPLGDKVGGTDTQYF
>TRBJ1-4|TRBV7-2
CASSFGAPNEKLFF